This T cell receptor (beta chain) was recorded in a study of OX40 agonist ivuxolimab in advanced cancers. Study at large: Ivuxolimab, an agonistic anti-OX40 (CD134) antibody, was given to patients. Three patients responded partially, comprising one with hepatocellular carcinoma and two with cutaneous melanoma. The study's findings and limits: CD4+ and CD8+ T cells in blood underwent clonal expansion by week 6 at 0.1 to 3.0 mg/kg. Among the lowest peripheral clonal expansion occurred in 0.1-3.0 mg/kg partial responders.

Trimming removed 1 base at V and 0 bases at J, with 10 bases between. Germline lookup yields CDR1 LGHNA and CDR2 YSLEER. The CDR3 has 17 amino acids. Of note for this clone: Its antigen is unknown.

The protocol was immunoSEQ multiplex PCR, while the TCRdb copy is restricted to in-frame clones and leaves out a portion. The sample lists roughly 77,000 clones, 85% occurring once. V and J are TRBV4-3 and TRBJ1-6, with D maybe TRBD1 (5 bases). The source of this sequence is an adult with an advanced solid tumor such as melanoma, head and neck, liver or kidney cancer. The sequencing used CD4+ or CD8+ T cells sorted from blood, collected in a trial of the OX40 agonist ivuxolimab. In DNA, the CDR3 is TGCGCCAGCAGCCAAGTCGGGGCAGGCTCCTATAATTCACCCCTCCACTTT. Translating gives CASSQVGAGSYNSPLHF.